The 6 T cell receptor beta chains given below trace back to one sample, sequenced in a study of tumor-infiltrating lymphocytes in localized non-small cell lung cancer. Clones were read by immunoSEQ multiplex PCR, and TCRdb kept only the in-frame ones, dropping some. The repertoire holds approximately 12,000 clones, with roughly 67% as singletons. Material: lung tumor tissue. Every receptor here comes from a human donor with non-small cell lung cancer.

The chain is built from TRBV30 and TRBJ2-5; no reliable D call. The germline gives CDR1 GTSNPN, CDR2 SVGIG (reference sequence). Trimming stripped 0 bases from V and 6 bases from J, with 5 bases between. The length of the CDR3 is 11 residues. The CDR3 loop reads CAWSVTKTQYF. CDR3 bases: TGTGCCTGGAGTGTTACCAAGACCCAGTACTTC. Based on the CDR3 plus reference TRBV30 and TRBJ2-5, the full variable domain is SQTIHQWPATLVQPVGSPLSLECTVEGTSNPNLYWYRQAAGRGLQLLFYSVGIGQISSEVPQNLSASRPQDRQFILSSKKLLLSDSGFYLCAWSVTKTQYFGPGTRLLVL.

This chain connects TRBV6-5 to TRBJ1-2; D is uncertain. From germline, CDR1 is MNHEY and CDR2 SVGAGI. The CDR3 consists of 12 residues. V was pared by 3 bases and J by 6 bases, with 8 bases between. CDR3 loop: CASSYFRDGYTF. The CDR3 nucleotides are TGTGCCAGCAGTTATTTCAGAGATGGCTACACCTTC.

This chain uses TRBV12-5 with TRBJ2-3; D remains unclear. Germline loops: CDR1 LGHNT, CDR2 FRNRAP. Trimming took off 2 bases at V and 2 bases at J, with 2 bases between the two ends. The CDR3 consists of 12 residues. As DNA, the CDR3 is TGTGCTAGTGGTTTGCTCACAGATACGCAGTATTTT. This codes for CASGLLTDTQYF.

The chain joins TRBV6-1 to TRBJ1-3, with D tentatively TRBD1 (5 bases). CDR1 and CDR2 from the germline V gene are MNHNS and SASEGT. Trimming stripped 5 bases from V and 4 bases from J, with 12 bases between. CDR3 length: 14 residues. CDR3 sequence (DNA): TGTGCCAGCAGTCGAGCAGGGAAGGGAAACACCATATATTTT. Encoded protein: CASSRAGKGNTIYF.

This clone was seen a few times. The chain is built from TRBV6-5 and TRBJ1-2; D gene uncertain. Germline V gives CDR1 MNHEY, CDR2 SVGAGI. V was cut by 4 bases and J by 0 bases, with 6 bases left in between. The CDR3 loop spans 13 amino acids. The CDR3: CASSSGANYGYTF. CDR3 sequence (DNA): TGTGCCAGCAGTTCAGGAGCTAACTATGGCTACACCTTC.

V and J are TRBV4-1 and TRBJ2-7; 9 bases align to TRBD1. The CDR3 length is 21 residues. J lost 0 bases, V lost 0 bases, and 18 bases had no gene match. Germline-derived CDR1 and CDR2 are MGHRA and YSYEKL. The CDR3 is CASSQDQQTGGPGGNSYEQYF. The CDR3 DNA reads as TGCGCCAGCAGCCAAGATCAACAGACAGGGGGACCTGGCGGTAACTCCTACGAGCAGTACTTC.